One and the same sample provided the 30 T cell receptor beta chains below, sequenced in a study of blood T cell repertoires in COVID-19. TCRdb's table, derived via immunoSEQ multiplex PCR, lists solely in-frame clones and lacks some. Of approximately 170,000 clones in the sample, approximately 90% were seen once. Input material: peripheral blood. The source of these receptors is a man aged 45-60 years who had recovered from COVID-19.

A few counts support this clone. CDR3 sequence: CASSPPPTSGRSPGELFF. The CDR3 region has the DNA TGTGCCAGCAGCCCTCCTCCGACTAGCGGGAGATCACCCGGGGAGCTGTTTTTT. The chain recombines TRBV6-2 or TRBV6-3 with TRBJ2-2; TRBD2 agrees at 12 bases. This CDR3 has 18 residues. J was trimmed by 6 bases and V by 6 bases; bases with no gene match: 14. Looked up from germline, CDR1 is MNHEY and CDR2 is SVGEGT.

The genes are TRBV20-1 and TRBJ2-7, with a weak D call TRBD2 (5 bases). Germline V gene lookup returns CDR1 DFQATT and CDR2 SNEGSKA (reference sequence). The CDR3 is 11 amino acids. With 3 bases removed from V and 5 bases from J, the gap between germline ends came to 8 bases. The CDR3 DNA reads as TGCAGTGCTAGGCACGGGGACGAGCAGTACTTC. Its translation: CSARHGDEQYF.

CDR3 amino acids: CASSQALAVQETQYF. CDR3 nucleotides: TGCGCCAGCAGCCAGGCACTAGCGGTTCAAGAGACCCAGTACTTC. V usage is TRBV5-1 and J usage is TRBJ2-5; 8 nucleotides align to TRBD2. The ends lost 4 bases at V and 2 bases at J; junction bases unmatched: 7. Germline CDR1 reads SGHRS; CDR2 reads YFSETQ. The CDR3 is 15 amino acids.

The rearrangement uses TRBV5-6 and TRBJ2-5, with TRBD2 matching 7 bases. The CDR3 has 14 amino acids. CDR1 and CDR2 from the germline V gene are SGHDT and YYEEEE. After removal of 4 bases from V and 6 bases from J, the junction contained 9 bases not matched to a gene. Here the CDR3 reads CASSRQRGEKTQYF. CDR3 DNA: TGTGCCAGCAGCAGACAACGGGGGGAAAAGACCCAGTACTTC.

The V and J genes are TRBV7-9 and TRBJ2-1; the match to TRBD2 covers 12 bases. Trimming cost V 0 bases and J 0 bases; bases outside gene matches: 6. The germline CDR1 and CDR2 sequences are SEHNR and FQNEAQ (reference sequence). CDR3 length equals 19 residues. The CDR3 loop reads CASSLAMGLAGSSYNEQFF. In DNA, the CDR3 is TGTGCCAGCAGCTTAGCGATGGGACTAGCGGGTAGCTCCTACAATGAGCAGTTCTTC.

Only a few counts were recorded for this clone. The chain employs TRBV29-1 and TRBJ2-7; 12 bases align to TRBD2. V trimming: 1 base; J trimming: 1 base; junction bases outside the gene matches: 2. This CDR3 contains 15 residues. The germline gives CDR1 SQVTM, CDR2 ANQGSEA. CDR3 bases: TGCAGCGTTGAAGTGGGACTAGCGGGTTCCTACGAGCAGTACTTC. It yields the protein CSVEVGLAGSYEQYF.

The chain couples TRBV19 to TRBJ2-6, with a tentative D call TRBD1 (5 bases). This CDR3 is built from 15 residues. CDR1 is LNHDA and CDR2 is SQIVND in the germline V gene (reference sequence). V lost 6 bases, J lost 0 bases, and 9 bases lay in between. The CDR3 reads CASSTGDSGANVLTF. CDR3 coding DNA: TGTGCCAGTAGCACAGGCGACTCTGGGGCCAACGTCCTGACTTTC. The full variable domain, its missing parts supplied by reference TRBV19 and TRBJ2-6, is DGGITQSPKYLFRKEGQNVTLSCEQNLNHDAMYWYRQDPGQGLRLIYYSQIVNDFQKGDIAEGYSVSREKKESFPLTVTSAQKNPTAFYLCASSTGDSGANVLTFGAGSRLTVL.

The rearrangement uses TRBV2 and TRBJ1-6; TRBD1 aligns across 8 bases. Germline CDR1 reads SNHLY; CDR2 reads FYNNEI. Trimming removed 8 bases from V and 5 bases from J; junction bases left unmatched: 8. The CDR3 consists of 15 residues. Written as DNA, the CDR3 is TGTGCCAGCCGAAGTCAGACAGGGGATAATTCACCCCTCCACTTT. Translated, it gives CASRSQTGDNSPLHF.

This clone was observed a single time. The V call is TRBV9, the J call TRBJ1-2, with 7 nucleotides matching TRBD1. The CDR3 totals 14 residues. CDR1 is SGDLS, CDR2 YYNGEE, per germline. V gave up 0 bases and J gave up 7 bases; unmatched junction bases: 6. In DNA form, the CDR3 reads TGTGCCAGCAGCGTAGACCCGGGACAGCTTGGCTACACCTTC. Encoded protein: CASSVDPGQLGYTF.

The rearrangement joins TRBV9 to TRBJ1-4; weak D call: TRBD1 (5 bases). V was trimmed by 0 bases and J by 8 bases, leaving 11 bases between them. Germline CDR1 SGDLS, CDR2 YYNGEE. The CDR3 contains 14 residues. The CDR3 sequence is CASSVGPGGEKLFF. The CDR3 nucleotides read TGTGCCAGCAGCGTAGGACCCGGGGGAGAAAAACTGTTTTTT.

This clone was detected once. The CDR3 nucleotides read TGTGCCACCAGTGATCCGACAGGGGACTATGGCTACACCTTC. Its protein is CATSDPTGDYGYTF. J is TRBJ1-2 and V is TRBV24-1; 8 bases align to TRBD1. Per the germline V gene, CDR1 is KGHDR and CDR2 is SFDVKD. V shed 3 bases, J shed 3 bases, and the junction held 2 bases outside the gene matches. There are 14 residues in the CDR3.

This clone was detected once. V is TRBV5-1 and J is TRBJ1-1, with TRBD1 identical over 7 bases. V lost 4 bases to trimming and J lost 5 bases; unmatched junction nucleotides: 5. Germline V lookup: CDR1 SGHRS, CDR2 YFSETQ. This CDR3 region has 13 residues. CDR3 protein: CASSRDRGTEAFF. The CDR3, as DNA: TGCGCCAGCAGCCGGGACAGAGGGACTGAAGCTTTCTTT.

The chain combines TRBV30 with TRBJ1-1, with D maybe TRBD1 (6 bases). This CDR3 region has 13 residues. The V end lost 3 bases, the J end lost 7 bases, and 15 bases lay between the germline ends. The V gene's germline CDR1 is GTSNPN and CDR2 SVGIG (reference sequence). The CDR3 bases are TGTGCCTGGAGACAGGGTTCCCGTAGTGAAGCTTTCTTT. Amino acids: CAWRQGSRSEAFF.

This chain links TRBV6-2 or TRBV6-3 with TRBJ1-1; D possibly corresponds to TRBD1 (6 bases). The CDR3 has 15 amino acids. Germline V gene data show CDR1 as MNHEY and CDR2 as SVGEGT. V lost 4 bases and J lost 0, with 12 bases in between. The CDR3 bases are TGTGCCAGCAGTTTAACAGGGTTGGTGAACACTGAAGCTTTCTTT. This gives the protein CASSLTGLVNTEAFF.

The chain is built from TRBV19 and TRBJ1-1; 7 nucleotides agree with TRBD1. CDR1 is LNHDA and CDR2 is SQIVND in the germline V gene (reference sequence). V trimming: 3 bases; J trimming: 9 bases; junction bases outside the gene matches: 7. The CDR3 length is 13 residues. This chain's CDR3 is CASSIQRQGKAFF. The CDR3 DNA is TGTGCCAGTAGTATCCAGAGACAGGGTAAAGCTTTCTTT.

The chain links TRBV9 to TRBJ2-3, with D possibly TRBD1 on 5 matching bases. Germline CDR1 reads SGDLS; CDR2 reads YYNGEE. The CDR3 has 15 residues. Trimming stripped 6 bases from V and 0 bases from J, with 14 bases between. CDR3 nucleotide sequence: TGTGCCAGCACCTTAGAAGGGGTAAGCACAGATACGCAGTATTTT. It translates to CASTLEGVSTDTQYF.

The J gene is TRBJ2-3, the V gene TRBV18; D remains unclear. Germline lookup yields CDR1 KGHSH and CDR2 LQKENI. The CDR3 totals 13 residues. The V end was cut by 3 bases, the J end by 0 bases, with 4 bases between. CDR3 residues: CASSPLSTDTQYF. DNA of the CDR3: TGTGCCAGCTCACCCCTAAGCACAGATACGCAGTATTTT.

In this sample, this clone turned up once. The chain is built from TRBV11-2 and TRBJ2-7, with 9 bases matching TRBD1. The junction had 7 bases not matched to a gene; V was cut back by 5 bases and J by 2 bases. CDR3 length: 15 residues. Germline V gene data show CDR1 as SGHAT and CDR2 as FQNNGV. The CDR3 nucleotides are TGTGCCAGCAGCCCTCGGACAGGGGCCCCCTACGAGCAGTACTTC. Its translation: CASSPRTGAPYEQYF. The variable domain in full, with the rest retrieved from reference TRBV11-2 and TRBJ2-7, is EAGVAQSPRYKIIEKRQSVAFWCNPISGHATLYWYQQILGQGPKLLIQFQNNGVVDDSQLPKDRFSAERLKGVDSTLKIQPAKLEDSAVYLCASSPRTGAPYEQYFGPGTRLTVT.

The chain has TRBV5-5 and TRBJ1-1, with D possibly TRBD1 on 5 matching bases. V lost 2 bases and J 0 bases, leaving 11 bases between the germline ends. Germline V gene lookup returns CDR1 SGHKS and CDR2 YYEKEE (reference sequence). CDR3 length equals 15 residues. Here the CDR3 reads CASSFAGSVNTEAFF. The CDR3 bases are TGTGCCAGCAGCTTCGCAGGGTCGGTGAACACTGAAGCTTTCTTT.

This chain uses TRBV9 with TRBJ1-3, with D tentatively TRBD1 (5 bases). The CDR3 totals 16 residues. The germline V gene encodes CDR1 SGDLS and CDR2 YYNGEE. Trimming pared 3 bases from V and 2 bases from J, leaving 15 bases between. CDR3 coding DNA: TGTGCCAGCAGCGGGGCAGGAACAGGTCCTGGAAACACCATATATTTT. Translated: CASSGAGTGPGNTIYF. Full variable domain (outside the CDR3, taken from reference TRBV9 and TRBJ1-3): DSGVTQTPKHLITATGQRVTLRCSPRSGDLSVYWYQQSLDQGLQFLIQYYNGEERAKGNILERFSAQQFPDLHSELNLSSLELGDSALYFCASSGAGTGPGNTIYFGEGSWLTVV.

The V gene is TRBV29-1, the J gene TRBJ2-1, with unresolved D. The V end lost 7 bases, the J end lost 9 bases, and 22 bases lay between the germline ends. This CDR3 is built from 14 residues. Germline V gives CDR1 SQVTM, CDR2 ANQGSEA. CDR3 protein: CSGKEEHSSAEQFF. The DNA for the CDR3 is TGCAGCGGGAAGGAAGAGCATAGCTCCGCTGAGCAGTTCTTC.

The CDR3 DNA reads as TGTGCCAGCAGTTACATGAGACAAAACTACAATGAGCAGTTCTTC. Protein: CASSYMRQNYNEQFF. V and J are TRBV6-2 or TRBV6-3 and TRBJ2-1; D gene ambiguous. The CDR3 covers 15 residues. CDR1 is MNHEY, CDR2 SVGEGT, per germline. The V end lost 2 bases, the J end lost 3 bases, and 11 bases lay between the germline ends.

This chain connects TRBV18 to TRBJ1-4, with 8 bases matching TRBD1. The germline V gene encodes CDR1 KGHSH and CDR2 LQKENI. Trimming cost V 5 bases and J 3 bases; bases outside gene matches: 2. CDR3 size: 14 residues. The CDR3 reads CASSEGQANEKLFF. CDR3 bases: TGTGCCAGCTCAGAGGGACAGGCTAATGAAAAACTGTTTTTT.

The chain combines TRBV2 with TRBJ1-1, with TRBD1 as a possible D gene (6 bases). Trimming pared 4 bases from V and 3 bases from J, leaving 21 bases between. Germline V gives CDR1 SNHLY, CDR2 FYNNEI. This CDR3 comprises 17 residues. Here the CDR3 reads CASSAMRQAGRDTEAFF. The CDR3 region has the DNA TGTGCCAGCAGTGCGATGAGACAGGCCGGCAGGGACACTGAAGCTTTCTTT.

The CDR3 nucleotides are TGTGCCAGCAGTCAGACAGGGAGCAATCAGCCCCAGCATTTT. It encodes CASSQTGSNQPQHF. This sequence joins TRBV6-5 and TRBJ1-5; 7 bases are shared with TRBD1. The germline V gene has CDR1 MNHEY and CDR2 SVGAGI. This CDR3 has 14 amino acids. With 5 bases clipped from V and 1 base from J, the junction kept 2 bases outside the gene matches.

CDR3 region: CASSLRQGTLSGANVLTF. CDR3 coding DNA: TGTGCCAGCAGCCTTCGACAGGGTACCCTCTCTGGGGCCAACGTCCTGACTTTC. The chain couples TRBV27 to TRBJ2-6; 7 bases agree with TRBD1. J lost 0 bases, V lost 6 bases, and 11 bases had no gene match. There are 18 residues in the CDR3. In germline, CDR1 is MNHEY, CDR2 SMNVEV (reference sequence).

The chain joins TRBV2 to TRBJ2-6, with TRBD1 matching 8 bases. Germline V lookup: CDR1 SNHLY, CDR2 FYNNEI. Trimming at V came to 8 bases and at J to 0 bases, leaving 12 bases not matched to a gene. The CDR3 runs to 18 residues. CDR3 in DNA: TGTGCCAGCTATGGTCGGGGACAGGTAATCTCTGGGGCCAACGTCCTGACTTTC. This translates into CASYGRGQVISGANVLTF.

The CDR3 loop is CASSIDRRRTFF. The CDR3 DNA is TGTGCCAGTAGTATCGACAGAAGAAGAACTTTCTTT. The chain links TRBV19 to TRBJ1-1, with D maybe TRBD1 (5 bases). The CDR3 is 12 residues long. Trimming cost V 3 bases and J 12 bases, with 14 bases left between them. CDR1 is LNHDA, CDR2 SQIVND, per germline (reference sequence). Full variable domain (rest looked up from reference TRBV19 and TRBJ1-1): DGGITQSPKYLFRKEGQNVTLSCEQNLNHDAMYWYRQDPGQGLRLIYYSQIVNDFQKGDIAEGYSVSREKKESFPLTVTSAQKNPTAFYLCASSIDRRRTFFGQGTRLTVV.

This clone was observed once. The CDR3 DNA is TGCGCCAGCAGGGAAGGACTAGCGGGGAGCACAGATACGCAGTATTTT. Amino acid sequence: CASREGLAGSTDTQYF. The chain is built from TRBV10-2 and TRBJ2-3, with 12 bases fitting TRBD2. The CDR3 runs 16 residues. Per the germline V gene, CDR1 is WSHSY and CDR2 is SAAADI. With V trimmed by 6 bases and J by 0 bases, 4 bases remained unmatched.

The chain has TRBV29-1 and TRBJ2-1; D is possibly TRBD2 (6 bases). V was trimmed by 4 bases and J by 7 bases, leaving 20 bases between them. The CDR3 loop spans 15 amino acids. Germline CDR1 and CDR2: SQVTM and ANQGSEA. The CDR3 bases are TGCAGCGTTGCTGGACTAAGTTTGGGCATTAATGAGCAGTTCTTC. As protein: CSVAGLSLGINEQFF.